Each of the 3 T cell receptor beta chains below was sequenced from the same sample in a study of response to subunit inactivated influenza vaccine. MiXCR, applied by TCRdb to the RT-PCR reads, yields one record per CDR3 protein. The sample has over 650,000 distinct CDR3 sequences, approximately 18% seen once. The specimen comprised PBMCs from blood, sampled 4 to 6 days after vaccination. These receptors all stem from a man aged 45-65 years who received an inactivated influenza vaccine.

This clonotype was seen ten or more times. The V and J genes are TRBV9 and TRBJ2-5; D may be TRBD2 (6 bases). The V gene lost 0 bases and the J gene lost 5 bases, with 14 bases spanning the gap. The CDR3 is 15 residues long. Germline loops: CDR1 SGDLS, CDR2 YYNGEE. The CDR3 loop reads CASSVDGGRRETQYF. CDR3 nucleotide sequence: TGTGCCAGCAGCGTAGATGGAGGGAGAAGGGAGACCCAGTACTTC.

This clonotype was detected many times. The rearrangement links TRBV7-2 to TRBJ2-1; D unclear. The CDR3 runs to 13 residues. The V gene lost 3 bases and the J gene lost 5 bases, with 8 bases spanning the gap. Germline V lookup: CDR1 SGHTA, CDR2 FQGNSA. CDR3 DNA: TGTGCCAGCAGCTTCGACCGAAACAATGAGCAGTTCTTC. Translated, it gives CASSFDRNNEQFF.

The V and J genes are TRBV12-3 or TRBV12-4 and TRBJ1-3; no firm D call. With 1 base removed from V and 9 bases from J, the gap between germline ends came to 10 bases. This CDR3 spans 13 amino acids. The CDR3 region has the DNA TGTGCCAGCAGTTTAGGGCAGGTCGGCACCATATATTTT. The encoded protein is CASSLGQVGTIYF.